These 13 T cell receptor beta chains share one sample of origin, sequenced in a study of blood T cell repertoires in COVID-19. Clones were read by immunoSEQ multiplex PCR, and TCRdb kept only the in-frame ones, dropping some. The sample records fewer than 200,000 clones, around 86% being singletons. Sequenced: PBMCs or T cells enriched from blood (not recorded which). All receptors come from a middle-aged woman in a cohort exposed to, infected with or recovered from COVID-19 (not recorded which).

This chain joins TRBV19 and TRBJ2-7, with a possible D match to TRBD2 (5 bases). V lost 0 bases and J 0 bases, leaving 12 bases between the germline ends. Germline values: CDR1 LNHDA, CDR2 SQIVND (reference sequence). This CDR3 has 16 residues. The CDR3 sequence: CASSIDLVGNSYEQYF. The CDR3 nucleotides read TGTGCCAGTAGTATAGATCTGGTCGGGAACTCCTACGAGCAGTACTTC.

The chain is built from TRBV6-2 or TRBV6-3 and TRBJ2-3; 8 bases map to TRBD2. This CDR3 has 15 amino acids. Germline CDR1 is MNHEY and CDR2 is SVGEGT. The trim removed 0 bases at V and 8 bases at J, leaving 7 bases unmatched. The CDR3 nucleotides are TGTGCCAGCAGTTACTCCGGGACTAGTCTAGGTACGCAGTATTTT. This translates into CASSYSGTSLGTQYF.

The chain is built from TRBV7-9 and TRBJ2-5, with D maybe TRBD2 (6 bases). This CDR3 spans 15 amino acids. Trimming removed 5 bases at V and 0 bases at J, with 13 bases between. CDR1 and CDR2 (germline): SEHNR, FQNEAQ (reference sequence). CDR3 bases: TGTGCCAGCAGCGTGTCGGCGGGGCACCAAGAGACCCAGTACTTC. Translated, it gives CASSVSAGHQETQYF.

The chain combines TRBV10-3 with TRBJ1-1; 7 bases fit TRBD1. CDR1 and CDR2 from the germline V gene are ENHRY and SYGVKD. V lost 3 bases to trimming and J lost 5 bases; unmatched junction nucleotides: 12. The CDR3 contains 16 residues. The CDR3 here is CAISDSLTGDVTEAFF. The CDR3 DNA follows: TGTGCCATCAGTGATTCCCTTACAGGGGATGTGACTGAAGCTTTCTTT.

The chain uses TRBV4-1 and TRBJ2-3; 12 nucleotides line up with TRBD2. Germline loops: CDR1 MGHRA, CDR2 YSYEKL. This CDR3 is built from 18 residues. J was trimmed by 4 bases and V by 5 bases; bases with no gene match: 13. CDR3 residues: CASSSLAGGPQEADTQYF. In DNA, the CDR3 is TGCGCCAGCAGCTCCCTAGCGGGGGGGCCGCAAGAAGCAGATACGCAGTATTTT.

The chain links TRBV6-1 to TRBJ2-3, with 10 bases that match TRBD1. This CDR3 is built from 16 residues. V gave up 3 bases and J gave up 6 bases; unmatched junction bases: 9. CDR1 and CDR2 (germline): MNHNS, SASEGT. The CDR3 DNA sequence: TGTGCCAGCAGTGATGGGTCGGGACAGGGGAGGGATACGCAGTATTTT. Translation: CASSDGSGQGRDTQYF.

The chain couples TRBV7-9 to TRBJ2-1; 13 bases map to TRBD2. Germline V gene data show CDR1 as SEHNR and CDR2 as FQNEAQ (reference sequence). CDR3 length: 15 residues. Unmatched junction bases numbered 7, after V lost 7 bases and J lost 7 bases. CDR3 region: CASTQTSGGTNEQFF. For the CDR3, the DNA is TGTGCCAGCACCCAGACTAGCGGGGGGACTAATGAGCAGTTCTTC.

This clone appeared once. The chain is built from TRBV12-5 and TRBJ2-1; D ambiguous. The CDR3 sequence is 15 residues long. Deletions cut 6 bases from V and 8 bases from J, with 20 bases between. CDR1 is LGHNT and CDR2 is FRNRAP in the germline V gene. As DNA, the CDR3 is TGTGCTAGTGGACTAAATCCCTCAAGTGTGGATGAGCAGTTCTTC. Translation: CASGLNPSSVDEQFF.

The gene calls are TRBV7-9 and TRBJ1-1, with D possibly matching TRBD1 (5 bases). The CDR3 length is 15 residues. V was trimmed by 5 bases and J by 1 base, leaving 14 bases between them. Germline CDR1 reads SEHNR; CDR2 reads FQNEAQ (reference sequence). The CDR3: CASSQRRDENTEAFF. The CDR3 DNA is TGTGCCAGCAGCCAACGGAGGGACGAGAACACTGAAGCTTTCTTT.

J is TRBJ1-1 and V is TRBV27; possibly TRBD1 for D (5 bases). Germline V gene sequence: CDR1 MNHEY, CDR2 SMNVEV (reference sequence). V gave up 2 bases and J gave up 5 bases, with 9 bases separating them. CDR3 length equals 13 residues. CDR3 region: CASSLGAATEAFF. CDR3 DNA sequence: TGTGCCAGCAGTTTAGGGGCCGCGACTGAAGCTTTCTTT.

This clone appeared once. The CDR3 does not close with the conserved phenylalanine or tryptophan, likely indicating a read error. No DNA is shown, since the ends of the CDR3 on it are uncertain; the CDR3 is the one TCRdb lists. The V call is TRBV3-1 (or the pseudogene TRBV3-2), the J call TRBJ2-7; the table assigns TRBD1, which was not confirmed against the DNA. Germline lookup yields CDR1 LGHDT and CDR2 YNNKEL (reference sequence). The CDR3 is made up of 12 amino acids, end residues included. The CDR3: CASSQASGQVSL.

This clone was picked up one time. This CDR3 is CASSGPGQGAQEQYF. CDR3 bases: TGTGCCAGCAGCGGACCGGGACAGGGGGCGCAAGAGCAGTACTTC. The J gene is TRBJ2-7, the V gene TRBV5-4; 12 nucleotides agree with TRBD1. CDR1 is SGHNT and CDR2 is YYREEE in the germline V gene (reference sequence). The CDR3 length is 15 residues. With V trimmed by 4 bases and J by 7 bases, 9 bases remained unmatched.

The chain uses TRBV27 and TRBJ2-1, with 7 bases fitting TRBD1. Looked up from germline, CDR1 is MNHEY and CDR2 is SMNVEV (reference sequence). The CDR3 is 14 amino acids. The V and J ends lost 6 bases and 6 bases, in that order; junction bases with no gene match: 8. DNA of the CDR3: TGTGCCAGCAGCACCGGGACAGCTTCCAATGAGCAGTTCTTC. Protein: CASSTGTASNEQFF.